This TCR beta chain stems from a study of cytomegalovirus exposure and HLA in healthy donors. CDR3 length: 15 amino acids. The J segment lost 3 bases and the V segment lost 6 bases, leaving 5 bases of the junction unmatched. The germline V gene encodes CDR1 ENHRY and CDR2 SYGVKD. Study observations and caveats: In vitro, a few CMV-associated chains proved specific for CMV antigens. Altogether, some 170 TCR beta chains were recorded as cytomegalovirus-associated.

Comment on this clone: Its cognate antigen is unknown.

The donors formed part of the roughly 120-subject validation cohort, distinct from the roughly 640-subject first cohort. The method was immunoSEQ multiplex PCR; TCRdb's version includes in-frame clones alone and lacks a portion of them. The sample has fewer than 350,000 clones, approximately 87% seen once; the top ten hold 0.92%. This chain joins TRBV10-3 and TRBJ2-7; 13 nucleotides match TRBD2. This TCR was recovered from a woman under 30 in good health and CMV-seronegative. Sequenced sample: PBMCs. This chain's CDR3 is CAIRLAGGPGYEQYF. The CDR3, as DNA: TGTGCCATCAGACTAGCGGGAGGGCCTGGCTACGAGCAGTACTTC.